This T cell receptor beta chain was identified in a study of OX40 agonist ivuxolimab in advanced cancers. Broadly, across the study: Ivuxolimab, which targeted the costimulatory receptor OX40 (CD134), was an agonistic, fully human IgG2 monoclonal antibody. Intravenous ivuxolimab was administered to patients every 2 weeks at six dose levels: 0.01, 0.1, 0.3, 1.5, 3 and 10 mg/kg. Among the approximately 50 dose-escalation patients, around 20 had hepatocellular carcinoma, about 15 melanoma, 9 renal cell carcinoma and 9 head and neck cancer. In the dose-escalation cohort, around four fifths of patients were male, and the mean age was approximately 60 years with a range of roughly 20 to 85. Prior anti-PD-1, anti-PD-L1 or anti-CTLA-4 therapy was permitted, and checkpoint inhibitors had been received by about 37% of dose-escalation patients. Three dose-escalation patients achieved partial responses, one with hepatocellular carcinoma and two with cutaneous melanoma. Peripheral TCRbeta sequencing was intended to test whether TCR sequence diversity was altered and clonal T-cell expansion was caused by ivuxolimab. The paper describes the monotherapy dose-escalation part (N of about 52 patients) of the phase I trial of ivuxolimab. The paper's findings and limits, for the study overall: After ivuxolimab, expanded clones were on average more numerous among CD8+ T cells than among CD4+ T cells. Low levels of normalized T-cell clonal expansion were also seen in some patients who did not respond. The antigen specificity of the clonally expanded peripheral T cells was not determined. At doses from 0.1 to 3.0 mg/kg, clonal expansion was seen in both CD4+ and CD8+ blood T cells between baseline and week 6. In the 0.1-3.0 mg/kg groups, partial responders were among the patients with the lowest normalized peripheral clonal expansion, particularly in CD8+ T cells.

Patients with autoimmune disease history or receiving systemic immunosuppression were excluded from the trial. Peripheral blood for TCR sequencing was collected from all dose cohorts at baseline, on cycle 4 day 1, and on cycle 7 day 1. Samples came from an open-label, multicenter, first-in-human phase I dose-escalation trial of ivuxolimab. Adults with locally advanced or metastatic head and neck squamous cell, hepatocellular, melanoma or renal cell carcinoma were enrolled in the trial. CD4+ and CD8+ T cells were sorted separately from peripheral blood before TCR sequencing. Genomic DNA was isolated from the sorted cells so that the TCRbeta CDR3 region could be sequenced. TCRbeta CDR3 regions were sequenced using the immunoSEQ Assay. This immuneACCESS table, as held by TCRdb, lists in-frame sequences with V and J called but not all clones. Of the missing ones, under half trace to an unresolved V gene in checked studies; the others have no known cause. Within this sample are roughly 75,000 clones, with around 83% of them counted one time only. The ten largest clones capture roughly 0.76% of the sample.

Relative to germline, V is 6 bases shorter and J is 0 bases shorter, with 15 bases between their ends. From its cysteine to its phenylalanine, the CDR3 spans 15 amino acids. The CDR3 DNA has 45 bases and is translated from base 1. CDR1 and CDR2 are drawn from the germline V gene: MNHNS, SASEGT. Note on this clone: The antigen it binds to is not known. No much larger clonotype is one base removed from it; base qualities were not supplied.

This chain is built from TRBV6-1 and TRBJ2-7; TRBD1 is a possible D gene, resting on 6 matching bases. The sequencing used CD4+ or CD8+ T cells sorted from blood, collected in a trial of the OX40 agonist ivuxolimab. The clonotype comes from an adult with an advanced solid tumor such as melanoma, head and neck, liver or kidney cancer. The CDR3 amino acid sequence is: CASRIRDKSSYEQYF. The nucleotides read TGTGCCAGCAGAATCCGGGACAAGAGCTCCTACGAGCAGTACTTC.